Here is one T cell receptor (beta chain) with its context. Its antigen is still unknown. There are no base qualities to consult, and no much larger clone falls within one base. Relative to germline, V is missing 5 bases and J is missing 4 bases, with 11 bases of the junction outside any gene match. Its CDR3 holds 17 amino acids, cysteine through phenylalanine. Only the CDR3 DNA is retained, 51 bases long and in frame from the first base. The sample is drawn from a study of response to subunit inactivated influenza vaccine (dated by TCRdb to the late 2010s). Some background on the complete study: The study used deep quantitative T cell receptor repertoire profiling to track responses to a trivalent subunit inactivated influenza vaccine.

Points the paper makes about the study in general: The authors proposed that each seasonal influenza vaccination may bring in only a limited number of new T cells.

Library preparation was by RT-PCR. The instrument given in TCRdb is Illumina HiSeq 2500. TCRdb cleaned the public reads at Q25 with fastp, built clones with MiXCR and kept in-frame beta chains. Duplicate CDR3 protein sequences are folded into a single record with the most common DNA and genes. The sample contains about 780,000 distinct CDR3 sequences, around a sixth of them found a single time. The top ten clones comprise roughly 10% of the sample. This chain joins TRBV12-3 or TRBV12-4 to TRBJ2-1; TRBD2 agrees with 10 junctional bases. The TCR sequence derives from a man between 50 and 59 years old who received an inactivated influenza vaccine. Donor details come from another sample of the same person, matched by shared clones. Source: PBMCs from blood, taken more than 4 days after vaccination. Here is the DNA: TGTGCCAGCAGTCCAGGGGTAGCGGGGGGAATATACAATGAGCAGTTCTTC. It is translated as CASSPGVAGGIYNEQFF.